A single sample is the source of the 25 T cell receptor beta chains below, sequenced in a study of cytotoxic CD8 clonotypes in ibrutinib-treated CLL. This table comes from immunoSEQ multiplex PCR, and its TCRdb copy is limited to in-frame clones, with some not included. The repertoire holds about 25,000 clones, about 69% seen once, with about half in the top ten. Specimen: PBMCs, collected after 12 months of ibrutinib treatment. Receptor source: a human donor with chronic lymphocytic leukemia.

The chain uses TRBV19 and TRBJ1-2; no definite D call. The CDR3 runs to 12 residues. Between the trimmed V and J ends, which lost 4 bases and 8 bases, there was a span of 11 bases. Germline-derived CDR1 and CDR2 are LNHDA and SQIVND (reference sequence). CDR3 amino acids: CASSTPGSGYTF. CDR3 sequence (DNA): TGTGCCAGTAGTACCCCGGGGTCCGGCTACACCTTC.

The sample holds one count of this clone. DNA of the CDR3: TGTGCCAGCAGCCCCCAGGGGGGTGTTAAGGGAGAGACCCAGTACTTC. Its protein product is CASSPQGGVKGETQYF. The J gene is TRBJ2-5, the V gene TRBV11-2; D possibly corresponds to TRBD1 (7 bases). The germline V and J ends were trimmed by 5 bases and 4 bases, with 20 bases remaining between them. CDR3 length: 16 residues. The germline V gene has CDR1 SGHAT and CDR2 FQNNGV.

In its sample, this clone ranks as medium-sized. J is TRBJ2-3 and V is TRBV7-3; 8 bases are shared with TRBD2. The CDR3 runs to 16 residues. Per germline, CDR1 SGHTA and CDR2 FQGTGA. V lost 5 bases to trimming and J lost 4 bases; unmatched junction nucleotides: 11. The CDR3 coding sequence is TGTGCCAGCAGCCCCGATCGGGGGGGCAGGTCAGATACGCAGTATTTT. It translates to CASSPDRGGRSDTQYF.

Remarks on this clone: This sequence may be a read error, since a much larger clone differs from it by one base. Other DNA sequences of this sample code for an identical CDR3. The chain links TRBV6-1 to TRBJ2-7; D may be TRBD1 (5 bases). Germline V gene data show CDR1 as MNHNS and CDR2 as SASEGT. Trimming shortened V by 4 bases and J by 0 bases, and 10 bases separated the two germline ends. The CDR3 has 14 amino acids. In nucleotides, the CDR3 is TGTGCCAGCAGTGGTAGGGGTAGCTCCTACGAGCAGTACTTC. Translation gives CASSGRGSSYEQYF.

The genes are TRBV28 and TRBJ2-7; D uncertain. Germline lookup yields CDR1 MDHEN and CDR2 SYDVKM. V lost 9 bases and J lost 5, with 14 bases in between. This CDR3 has 12 residues. CDR3 residues: CASSDGFDEQYF. The CDR3 DNA follows: TGTGCCAGTTCCGATGGTTTCGACGAGCAGTACTTC.

The chain employs TRBV9 and TRBJ2-3; D gene ambiguous. The germline V gene encodes CDR1 SGDLS and CDR2 YYNGEE. Trimming pared 2 bases from V and 0 bases from J, leaving 19 bases between. The CDR3 length is 18 residues. The chain's CDR3 is CASSVRGRPGPSTDTQYF. The DNA for the CDR3 is TGTGCCAGCAGCGTGAGAGGAAGGCCCGGACCTAGCACAGATACGCAGTATTTT.

V is TRBV10-1 and J is TRBJ2-5, with D perhaps assigned TRBD1 or TRBD2 (5 bases each). Germline V CDR1 and CDR2: WNHNN, SYGVQD (reference sequence). CDR3 length equals 15 residues. V lost 2 bases, J lost 4 bases, and 14 bases lay in between. The CDR3 region is CASSEAGADGETQYF. The CDR3 DNA is TGCGCCAGCAGTGAGGCCGGGGCGGATGGAGAGACCCAGTACTTC.

The chain combines TRBV7-2 with TRBJ1-1, with D maybe TRBD1 (5 bases). The CDR3 sequence is 14 residues long. The ends were cut back, 5 bases at V and 6 bases at J, with 16 bases in the middle. Germline-derived CDR1 and CDR2 are SGHTA and FQGNSA. CDR3 loop: CASSGGGIGAEAFF. The CDR3 bases are TGTGCCAGCAGCGGCGGGGGAATAGGAGCTGAAGCTTTCTTT.

The rearrangement links TRBV11-2 to TRBJ1-3; D unresolved. CDR1 and CDR2 from the germline V gene are SGHAT and FQNNGV. With 3 bases removed from V and 8 bases from J, the gap between germline ends came to 5 bases. The CDR3 consists of 11 residues. The CDR3 protein is CASSFGDTIYF. Here the CDR3 DNA reads TGTGCCAGCAGCTTTGGTGACACCATATATTTT.

The chain links TRBV5-1 to TRBJ2-7; a possible D gene is TRBD2 (6 bases). The germline V gene encodes CDR1 SGHRS and CDR2 YFSETQ. V shed 8 bases and J shed 3 bases, with 21 bases lying between them. This CDR3 has 15 residues. CDR3 residues: CASGTRLGRGYEQYF. The CDR3 nucleotides are TGCGCCAGTGGGACTCGTCTAGGTAGGGGCTACGAGCAGTACTTC.

Here the CDR3 DNA reads TGTGCCAGCTCACCCGGGACTAGCGGGAAGAATGAGCAGTTCTTC. This codes for CASSPGTSGKNEQFF. The chain links TRBV18 to TRBJ2-1; TRBD2 matches at 13 bases. V lost 3 bases and J lost 7; bases outside the gene matches: 3. CDR3 length: 15 amino acids. Germline V gives CDR1 KGHSH, CDR2 LQKENI.

This clone was observed once. V is TRBV7-2 and J is TRBJ2-5; D is unclear. The CDR3 is 13 residues long. In germline, CDR1 is SGHTA, CDR2 FQGNSA. Deletions cut 3 bases from V and 5 bases from J, with 10 bases between. The CDR3 DNA reads TGTGCCAGCAGCTTCACTTATGGGGAGACCCAGTACTTC. Its protein is CASSFTYGETQYF.

The V and J genes are TRBV4-3 and TRBJ2-7; either TRBD1 or TRBD2 may fit D (5 bases each). The germline V gene encodes CDR1 LGHNA and CDR2 YSLEER. This CDR3 comprises 15 residues. V gave up 0 bases and J gave up 1 base, with 10 bases separating them. CDR3 DNA sequence: TGCGCCAGCAGCCAAGATCTGGGGGAGTCCTACGAGCAGTACTTC. Translation gives CASSQDLGESYEQYF.

The chain combines TRBV5-1 with TRBJ1-4; 7 bases match TRBD1. Germline V gene data show CDR1 as SGHRS and CDR2 as YFSETQ. V lost 7 bases to trimming and J lost 3 bases; unmatched junction nucleotides: 3. CDR3 length: 13 residues. DNA of the CDR3: TGCGCCAGCGCCGGGACAGCTAATGAAAAACTGTTTTTT. This gives the protein CASAGTANEKLFF.

This clone turned up a few times. V gene TRBV30 combines with J gene TRBJ1-2, with 7 bases aligning to TRBD1. Germline-derived CDR1 and CDR2 are GTSNPN and SVGIG (reference sequence). The V gene end was trimmed by 6 bases and the J gene end by 7 bases; junction bases not matched to a gene: 11. CDR3 size: 13 residues. CDR3 nucleotide sequence: TGTGCCTGCACCCAGGGGGTAGACTTTGGCTACACCTTC. Translating gives CACTQGVDFGYTF.

The rearrangement joins TRBV5-6 to TRBJ2-3; 9 bases are shared with TRBD2. The CDR3 has 16 residues. V lost 3 bases, J lost 4 bases, and 9 bases stayed unmatched. Per the germline V gene, CDR1 is SGHDT and CDR2 is YYEEEE. The CDR3 region has the DNA TGTGCCAGCAGCTGGGACGCGGCGGGGGGGCCAGATACGCAGTATTTT. Its translation is CASSWDAAGGPDTQYF.

This clone was picked up a small number of times. The V call is TRBV18, the J call TRBJ1-1; no clear D gene. V gave up 3 bases and J gave up 1 base, with 9 bases separating them. The CDR3 sequence is 14 residues long. Germline assignment: CDR1 KGHSH and CDR2 LQKENI. CDR3 coding DNA: TGTGCCAGCTCACCGGCTTCCCGGAACACTGAAGCTTTCTTT. Translating it yields CASSPASRNTEAFF.

Here the CDR3 reads CASSETGTQYF. The CDR3 DNA is TGTGCCAGCAGTGAGACGGGGACCCAGTACTTC. The chain carries TRBV2 and TRBJ2-5; D unresolved. The CDR3 loop spans 11 amino acids. Germline values: CDR1 SNHLY, CDR2 FYNNEI. V was cut by 3 bases and J by 7 bases, with 6 bases left in between.

The genes are TRBV6-5 and TRBJ1-5; D may be TRBD1 (6 bases). Between the trimmed V and J ends, which lost 6 bases and 9 bases, there was a span of 21 bases. From germline, CDR1 is MNHEY and CDR2 SVGAGI. The CDR3 is made up of 15 amino acids. The CDR3 loop reads CASRQYSGDGWPQHF. DNA of the CDR3: TGTGCCAGCAGGCAATATTCAGGGGACGGGTGGCCCCAGCATTTT.

The rearrangement uses TRBV10-2 and TRBJ2-7, with D possibly matching TRBD1 (5 bases). The V gene's germline CDR1 is WSHSY and CDR2 SAAADI. The CDR3 runs to 14 residues. V was shortened by 4 bases and J by 0 bases, with 10 bases between the two germline ends. In DNA form, the CDR3 reads TGCGCCAGCAGTGTAACAGGTAGCTCCTACGAGCAGTACTTC. Its translation: CASSVTGSSYEQYF.

CDR3 loop: CASSYRTGVGSTEAFF. The CDR3 DNA follows: TGCGCCAGCAGCTATCGTACAGGGGTGGGGAGCACTGAAGCTTTCTTT. V and J are TRBV5-1 and TRBJ1-1, with 7 bases identical to TRBD1. V lost 3 bases to trimming and J lost 4 bases; unmatched junction nucleotides: 12. Germline CDR1 reads SGHRS; CDR2 reads YFSETQ. This CDR3 has 16 residues.

This chain links TRBV5-1 with TRBJ1-1, with TRBD1 identical over 7 bases. This CDR3 has 14 amino acids. The V segment lost 3 bases and the J segment 4 bases; nucleotides outside the gene matches: 6. The germline CDR1 and CDR2 sequences are SGHRS and YFSETQ. Here the CDR3 DNA reads TGCGCCAGCAGCTCCCAGGGGGTAATCACTGAAGCTTTCTTT. Translating it yields CASSSQGVITEAFF. Supplemented by reference TRBV5-1 and TRBJ1-1, the full variable domain reads KAGVTQTPRYLIKTRGQQVTLSCSPISGHRSVSWYQQTPGQGLQFLFEYFSETQRNKGNFPGRFSGRQFSNSRSEMNVSTLELGDSALYLCASSSQGVITEAFFGQGTRLTVV.

Comment on this clone: A much larger clone differs from this one at a single base, so this may be a read error. J is TRBJ2-7 and V is TRBV2, with D tentatively TRBD1 (6 bases). The CDR3 consists of 12 residues. V lost 4 bases and J lost 3, with 7 bases in between. Looked up from germline, CDR1 is SNHLY and CDR2 is FYNNEI. This CDR3 reads CASSADSYEQYF. For the CDR3, the DNA is TGTGCCAGCAGTGCGGACAGCTACGAGCAGTACTTC.

In DNA form, the CDR3 reads TGCGCCAGCAGCCTCTCGGACGGGGAGCTGTTTTTT. As protein: CASSLSDGELFF. The gene calls are TRBV4-3 and TRBJ2-2; D remains ambiguous. Germline-derived CDR1 and CDR2 are LGHNA and YSLEER. Trimming left V 4 bases short and J 7 bases short, with 7 bases between. The CDR3 spans 12 residues.

The table lists this clone with a count of one. V is TRBV28 and J is TRBJ2-1, with TRBD2 matching over 12 bases. Germline V gene sequence: CDR1 MDHEN, CDR2 SYDVKM. V trimming: 3 bases; J trimming: 8 bases; junction bases outside the gene matches: 5. The CDR3 is 15 residues long. The CDR3 is CASSLTSGGLYEQFF. The CDR3 bases are TGTGCCAGCAGTTTGACTAGCGGGGGCCTTTATGAGCAGTTCTTC.